One T cell receptor (beta chain) is described in this entry. Its recognized antigen is unknown. Within one base of it there is no much larger clone, and no base qualities were kept. The trim is 4 bases for V and 6 bases for J, with a gap of 14 bases between the germline ends. CDR1 and CDR2, looked up from the germline V gene, are SGHRS and YFSETQ. The CDR3 spans 13 residues, from the cysteine through the phenylalanine. The DNA shown is the 39-base CDR3, in frame from base 1. These data belong to a study of T cells in tuberculosis (dated by TCRdb to about 2018). Broadly, across the study: The study combined CD1B tetramers and high-throughput TCR immunosequencing to characterize T cells specific for the mycobacterial lipid antigen glucose monomycolate (GMM). IGRA-negative adolescents, IGRA-positive adolescents with latent tuberculosis and adults with active tuberculosis, nine to ten per group, were compared in a South African clinical cohort.

At study entry, a tuberculin skin test and the QuantiFERON-TB GOLD In-Tube IGRA were used to screen adolescents for latent tuberculosis infection. Immunosequencing of unsorted cryopreserved PBMC covered, on average, about 91,000 T cells per clinical donor. Eleven high schools in the Worcester region of the Western Cape, South Africa, served as enrollment sites for adolescents aged 12 to 18 years. Ten or so M. tuberculosis-infected adolescents and about 10 uninfected adolescents, matched for age and sex, were selected. Adolescent PBMC were isolated from freshly drawn heparinized blood by density centrifugation and cryopreserved. The immunoSEQ multiplex PCR assay was used to generate TCR libraries, with TCR-beta and/or TCR-alpha/delta assays applied to each sample. Amplified TCR libraries were sequenced on the Illumina high-throughput platform. The source study handled its data this way. Clustering and dimensionality reduction were performed using pairwise TCRdist distances among GMM-specific receptors from ex vivo sorted or in vitro expanded T cells. Each clinical repertoire received a mean NN-distance score, defined as the average TCRdist to the nearest 10% of tetramer-positive reference sequences. GEM TCR motif frequency was computed as the fraction of unique TCRs matching known GEM sequences by V/J usage and CDR3 length. Linear discriminant analysis with leave-one-out cross-validation, implemented in scikit-learn, was used to classify active tuberculosis. The clones in this table, taken by TCRdb from immuneACCESS, are in-frame only. Not every clone is retained; where verified, under half of the shortfall comes from an unresolved V gene, and the cause of the rest is unknown. V and J calls and clone size are given by that table; D and trimming were obtained from the DNA. Here the sample has 35,000 to 50,000 clones; about 95% occur a single time. About 2% of the sample goes to the ten largest clones.

The research as a whole found: Compared with IGRA-negative controls, TCR-alpha repertoires from active tuberculosis had smaller mean NN-distances to GMM-specific TCRs, which suggests clonal expansion of these TCRs. The smaller NN-distances were partly driven by shorter CDR3-alpha lengths in active tuberculosis patients, and the difference for TCR-beta did not reach statistical significance. Clinical samples were selected based on which cryopreserved specimens were available, and the active tuberculosis cases were adults whereas the controls were adolescents. A classifier using the diverse GMM-specific repertoire reached roughly 90% accuracy (AUROC under 0.95), compared with more than 65% accuracy using GEM motif frequencies.

The rearrangement joined TRBV5-1 to TRBJ2-7; the D gene assignment is ambiguous. Sequencing was performed on PBMCs. The receptor comes from a donor between 10 and 35 years old with latent tuberculosis or without tuberculosis infection. Some clones in this sample may be carry-over from other donors' samples. CDR3 region: CASSLRSRVEQYF. The DNA sequence follows: TGCGCCAGCAGCCTCCGTTCGCGAGTCGAGCAGTACTTC.